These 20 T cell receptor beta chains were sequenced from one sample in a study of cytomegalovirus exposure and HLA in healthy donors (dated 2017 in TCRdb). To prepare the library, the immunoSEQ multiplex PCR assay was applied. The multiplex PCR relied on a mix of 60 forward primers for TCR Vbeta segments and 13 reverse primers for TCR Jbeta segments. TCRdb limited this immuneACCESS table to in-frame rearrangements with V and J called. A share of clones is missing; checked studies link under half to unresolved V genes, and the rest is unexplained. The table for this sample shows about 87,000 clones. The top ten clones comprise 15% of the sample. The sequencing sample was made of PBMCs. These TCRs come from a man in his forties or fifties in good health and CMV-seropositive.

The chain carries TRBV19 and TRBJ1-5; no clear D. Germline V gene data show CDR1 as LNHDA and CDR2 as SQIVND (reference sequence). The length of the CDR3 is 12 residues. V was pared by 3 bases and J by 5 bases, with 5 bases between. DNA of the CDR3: TGTGCCAGTAGTATGAGGGATCAGCCCCAGCATTTT. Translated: CASSMRDQPQHF.

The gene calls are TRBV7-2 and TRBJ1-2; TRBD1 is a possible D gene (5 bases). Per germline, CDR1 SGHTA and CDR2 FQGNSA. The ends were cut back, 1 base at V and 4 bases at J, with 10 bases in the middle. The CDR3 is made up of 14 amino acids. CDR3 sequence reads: CASSLGGVSYGYTF. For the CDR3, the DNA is TGTGCCAGCAGCTTAGGGGGGGTTAGCTATGGCTACACCTTC.

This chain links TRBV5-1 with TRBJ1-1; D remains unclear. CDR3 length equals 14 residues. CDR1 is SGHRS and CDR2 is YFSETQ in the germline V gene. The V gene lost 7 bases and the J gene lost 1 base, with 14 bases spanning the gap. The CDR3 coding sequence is TGCGCCAGCCACCTAGGCCCACCGAACACTGAAGCTTTCTTT. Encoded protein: CASHLGPPNTEAFF.

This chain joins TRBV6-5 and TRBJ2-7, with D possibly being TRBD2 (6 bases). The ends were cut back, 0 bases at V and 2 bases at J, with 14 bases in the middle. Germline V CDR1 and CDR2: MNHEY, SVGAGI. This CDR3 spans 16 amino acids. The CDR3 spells CASSYSSGGGAYEQYF. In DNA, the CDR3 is TGTGCCAGCAGTTACTCGAGCGGTGGCGGGGCCTACGAGCAGTACTTC.

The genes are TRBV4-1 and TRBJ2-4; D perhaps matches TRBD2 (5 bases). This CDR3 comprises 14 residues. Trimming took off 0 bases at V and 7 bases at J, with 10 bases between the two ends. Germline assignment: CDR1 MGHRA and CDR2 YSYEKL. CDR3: CASSQEASRNIQYF. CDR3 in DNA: TGCGCCAGCAGCCAAGAAGCTAGCAGGAACATTCAGTACTTC.

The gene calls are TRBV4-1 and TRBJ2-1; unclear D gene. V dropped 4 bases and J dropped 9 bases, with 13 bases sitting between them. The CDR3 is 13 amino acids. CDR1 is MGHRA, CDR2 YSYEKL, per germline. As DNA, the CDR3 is TGCGCCAGCAGCCCATCTATTACGGGTGAGCAGTTCTTC. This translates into CASSPSITGEQFF.

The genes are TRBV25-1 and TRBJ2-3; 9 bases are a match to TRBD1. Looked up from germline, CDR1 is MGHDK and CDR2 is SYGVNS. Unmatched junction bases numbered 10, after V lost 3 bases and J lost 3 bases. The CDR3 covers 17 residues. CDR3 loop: CASSEAGTGKGTDTQYF. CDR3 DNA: TGTGCCAGCAGTGAGGCGGGGACAGGGAAAGGGACAGATACGCAGTATTTT.

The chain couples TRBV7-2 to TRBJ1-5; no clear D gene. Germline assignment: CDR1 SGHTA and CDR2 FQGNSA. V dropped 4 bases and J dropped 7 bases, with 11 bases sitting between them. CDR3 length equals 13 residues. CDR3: CASSSYRVQPQHF. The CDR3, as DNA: TGTGCCAGCAGCTCCTACCGGGTGCAGCCCCAGCATTTT. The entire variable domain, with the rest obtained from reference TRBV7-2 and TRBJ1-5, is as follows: GAGVSQSPSNKVTEKGKDVELRCDPISGHTALYWYRQSLGQGLEFLIYFQGNSAPDKSGLPSDRFSAERTGGSVSTLTIQRTQQEDSAVYLCASSSYRVQPQHFGDGTRLSIL.

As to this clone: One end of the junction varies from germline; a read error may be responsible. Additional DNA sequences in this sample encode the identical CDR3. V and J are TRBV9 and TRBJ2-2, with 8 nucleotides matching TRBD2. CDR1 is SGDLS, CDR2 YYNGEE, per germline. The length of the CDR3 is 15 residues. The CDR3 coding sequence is TGTGCCAGCAGCGGAAGCGGGGGTGAGGCCGGAGAGCTGTTTTTT. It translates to CASSGSGGEAGELFF. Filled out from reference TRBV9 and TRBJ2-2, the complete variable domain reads DSGVTQTPKHLITATGQRVTLRCSPRSGDLSVYWYQQSLDQGLQFLIQYYNGEERAKGNILERFSAQQFPDLHSELNLSSLELGDSALYFCASSGSGGEAGELFFGEGSRLTVL.

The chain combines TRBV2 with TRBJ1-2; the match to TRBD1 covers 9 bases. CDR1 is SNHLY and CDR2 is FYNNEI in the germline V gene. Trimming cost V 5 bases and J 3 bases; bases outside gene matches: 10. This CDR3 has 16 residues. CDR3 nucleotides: TGTGCCAGCAGTAAAGAGATGACAGGGGGGGACTATGGCTACACCTTC. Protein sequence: CASSKEMTGGDYGYTF.

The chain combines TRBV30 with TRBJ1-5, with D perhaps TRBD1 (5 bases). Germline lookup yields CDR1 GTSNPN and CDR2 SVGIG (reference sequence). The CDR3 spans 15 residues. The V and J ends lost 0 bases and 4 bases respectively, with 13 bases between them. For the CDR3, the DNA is TGTGCCTGGAGTGTAAACCAGGGCCGAAATCAGCCCCAGCATTTT. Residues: CAWSVNQGRNQPQHF.

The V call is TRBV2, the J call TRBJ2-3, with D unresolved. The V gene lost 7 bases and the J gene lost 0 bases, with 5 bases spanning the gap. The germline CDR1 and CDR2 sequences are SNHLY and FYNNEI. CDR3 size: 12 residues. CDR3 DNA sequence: TGTGCCAGCACCAGAAGCACAGATACGCAGTATTTT. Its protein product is CASTRSTDTQYF.

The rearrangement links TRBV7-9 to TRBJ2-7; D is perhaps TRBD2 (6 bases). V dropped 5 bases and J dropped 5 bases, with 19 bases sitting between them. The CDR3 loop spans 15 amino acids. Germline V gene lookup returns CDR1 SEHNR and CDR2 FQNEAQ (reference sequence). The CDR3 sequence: CASSPGVAVEDEQYF. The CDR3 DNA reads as TGTGCCAGCAGCCCGGGGGTAGCGGTTGAAGACGAGCAGTACTTC.

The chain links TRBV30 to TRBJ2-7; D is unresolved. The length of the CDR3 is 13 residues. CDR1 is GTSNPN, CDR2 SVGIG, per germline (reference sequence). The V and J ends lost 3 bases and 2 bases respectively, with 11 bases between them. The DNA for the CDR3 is TGTGCCTGGAGAAGTCGCGAGGCCTACGAGCAGTACTTC. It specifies CAWRSREAYEQYF.

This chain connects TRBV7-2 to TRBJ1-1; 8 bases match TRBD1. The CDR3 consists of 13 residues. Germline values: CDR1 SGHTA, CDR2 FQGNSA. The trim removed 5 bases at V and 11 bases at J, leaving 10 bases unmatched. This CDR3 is CASSPILRDRAFF. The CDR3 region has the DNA TGTGCCAGCAGCCCAATCTTACGGGACAGGGCTTTCTTT.

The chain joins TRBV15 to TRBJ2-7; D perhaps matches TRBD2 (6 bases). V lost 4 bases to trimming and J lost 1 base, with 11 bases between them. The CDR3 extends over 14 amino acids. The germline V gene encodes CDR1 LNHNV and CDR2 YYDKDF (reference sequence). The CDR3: CATSKGGLSYEQYF. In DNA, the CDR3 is TGTGCCACCAGCAAAGGAGGGCTGTCCTACGAGCAGTACTTC.

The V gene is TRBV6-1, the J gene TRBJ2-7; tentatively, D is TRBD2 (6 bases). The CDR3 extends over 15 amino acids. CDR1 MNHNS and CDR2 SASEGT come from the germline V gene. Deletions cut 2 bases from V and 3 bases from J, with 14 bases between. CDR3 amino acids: CASSEIGTPNYEQYV. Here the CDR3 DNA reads TGTGCCAGCAGTGAAATTGGGACTCCCAACTACGAGCAGTACGTC.

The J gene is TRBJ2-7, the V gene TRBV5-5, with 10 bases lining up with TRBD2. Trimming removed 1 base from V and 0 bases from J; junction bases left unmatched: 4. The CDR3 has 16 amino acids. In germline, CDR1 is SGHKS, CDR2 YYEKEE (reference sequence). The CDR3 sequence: CASSLSGLASSYEQYV. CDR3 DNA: TGTGCCAGCAGCTTGTCGGGACTAGCGAGCTCCTACGAGCAGTACGTC.

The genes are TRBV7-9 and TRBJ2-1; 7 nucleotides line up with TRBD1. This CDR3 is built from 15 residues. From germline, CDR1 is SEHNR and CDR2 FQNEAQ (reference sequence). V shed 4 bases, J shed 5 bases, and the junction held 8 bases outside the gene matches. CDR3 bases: TGTGCCAGCAGCTCCAAGACAGGGACGGACAATGAGCAGTTCTTC. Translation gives CASSSKTGTDNEQFF. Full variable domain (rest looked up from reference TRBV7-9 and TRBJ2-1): DTGVSQNPRHKITKRGQNVTFRCDPISEHNRLYWYRQTLGQGPEFLTYFQNEAQLEKSRLLSDRFSAERPKGSFSTLEIQRTEQGDSAMYLCASSSKTGTDNEQFFGPGTRLTVL.

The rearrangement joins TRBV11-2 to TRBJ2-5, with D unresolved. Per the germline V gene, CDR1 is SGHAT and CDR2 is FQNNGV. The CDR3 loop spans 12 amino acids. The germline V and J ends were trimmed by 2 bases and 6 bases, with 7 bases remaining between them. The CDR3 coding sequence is TGTGCCAGCAGCTTACTCCTACAGACCCAGTACTTC. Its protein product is CASSLLLQTQYF. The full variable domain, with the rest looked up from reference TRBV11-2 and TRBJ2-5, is EAGVAQSPRYKIIEKRQSVAFWCNPISGHATLYWYQQILGQGPKLLIQFQNNGVVDDSQLPKDRFSAERLKGVDSTLKIQPAKLEDSAVYLCASSLLLQTQYFGPGTRLLVL.